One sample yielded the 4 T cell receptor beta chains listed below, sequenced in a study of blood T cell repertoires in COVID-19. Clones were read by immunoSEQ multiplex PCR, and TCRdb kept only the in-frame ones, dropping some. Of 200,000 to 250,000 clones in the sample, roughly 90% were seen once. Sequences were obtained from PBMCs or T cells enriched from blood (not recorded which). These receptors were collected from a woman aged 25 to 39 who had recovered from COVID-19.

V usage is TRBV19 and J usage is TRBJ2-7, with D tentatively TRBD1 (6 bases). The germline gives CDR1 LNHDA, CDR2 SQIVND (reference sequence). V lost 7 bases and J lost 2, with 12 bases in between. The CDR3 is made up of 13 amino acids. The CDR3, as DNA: TGTGCCAGTACAAACGGACAGACCTACGAGCAGTACTTC. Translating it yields CASTNGQTYEQYF.

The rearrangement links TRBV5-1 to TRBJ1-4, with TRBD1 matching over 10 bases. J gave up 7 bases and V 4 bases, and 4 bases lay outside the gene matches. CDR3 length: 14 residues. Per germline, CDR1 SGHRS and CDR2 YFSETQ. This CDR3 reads CASSETGGFEKLFF. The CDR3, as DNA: TGCGCCAGCAGCGAGACAGGGGGCTTTGAAAAACTGTTTTTT. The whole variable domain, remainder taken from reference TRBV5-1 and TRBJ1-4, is KAGVTQTPRYLIKTRGQQVTLSCSPISGHRSVSWYQQTPGQGLQFLFEYFSETQRNKGNFPGRFSGRQFSNSRSEMNVSTLELGDSALYLCASSETGGFEKLFFGSGTQLSVL.

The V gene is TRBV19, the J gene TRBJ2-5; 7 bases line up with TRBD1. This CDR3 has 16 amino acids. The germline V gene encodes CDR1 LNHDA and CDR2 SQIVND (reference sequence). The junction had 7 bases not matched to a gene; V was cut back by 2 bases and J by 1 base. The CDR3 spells CASSITTGAPQETQYF. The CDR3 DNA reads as TGTGCCAGTAGTATAACTACAGGGGCGCCCCAAGAGACCCAGTACTTC.

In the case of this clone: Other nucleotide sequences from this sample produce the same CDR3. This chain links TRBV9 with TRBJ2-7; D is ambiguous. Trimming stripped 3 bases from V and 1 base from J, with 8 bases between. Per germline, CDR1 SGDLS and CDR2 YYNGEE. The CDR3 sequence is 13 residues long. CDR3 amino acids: CASSAGGSYEQYF. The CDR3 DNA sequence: TGTGCCAGCAGCGCGGGTGGATCCTACGAGCAGTACTTC.